These 20 T cell receptor beta chains were sequenced from one sample in a study of tumor-infiltrating lymphocytes in primary liver carcinoma. Total RNA amounting to roughly 450 ng was the source from which TCR beta cDNA was made with a constant-region primer. Three nested multiplex PCR rounds, a slightly modified ARM-PCR, produced the libraries for TCR beta. Researchers ran the first two PCR rounds for approximately 9 cycles each with TRBV1-TRBV30 forward primers and a C-beta reverse primer. TCRdb itself ran the multiplex PCR reads through MiXCR, one entry per CDR3 protein. The profile shows around 330,000 distinct CDR3 sequences, approximately 54% of them singletons. Germline DNA was extracted too, while blood RNA derived from unsorted whole blood. The material sequenced was peripheral blood. All receptors come from a woman aged 25 to 39 with primary liver carcinoma and hepatitis B virus infection.

For this clonotype: A junction end diverges from the germline sequence, so it may reflect a read error. V and J are TRBV4-1 and TRBJ2-1, with D perhaps being TRBD1 or TRBD2 (6 bases each). From germline, CDR1 is MGHRA and CDR2 YSYEKL. The CDR3 extends over 14 amino acids. CDR3 region: CASGQDTGRNEQFF. CDR3 bases: TGTGCCAGCGGCCAAGATACAGGGAGGAATGAGCAGTTCTTC.

This chain links TRBV7-8 with TRBJ2-3, with D perhaps given as TRBD1 or TRBD2 (5 bases each). Trimming stripped 5 bases from V and 10 bases from J, with 22 bases between. Germline values: CDR1 SGHVS, CDR2 FQNEAQ. The CDR3 has 15 residues. The CDR3 is CASSPILGTSSPQYF. In DNA form, the CDR3 reads TGTGCCAGCAGCCCGATTCTAGGGACCAGCAGTCCGCAGTATTTT.

This clonotype has only a few counts. This chain joins TRBV11-2 and TRBJ2-2; 9 bases map to TRBD1. V lost 3 bases and J lost 4; bases outside the gene matches: 9. The CDR3 runs 17 residues. The germline gives CDR1 SGHAT, CDR2 FQNNGV. The CDR3 region is CASSFDRDRVGTGELFF. Written as DNA, the CDR3 is TGTGCCAGCAGCTTTGATCGGGACAGGGTCGGCACCGGGGAGCTGTTTTTT.

To note about this clonotype: The junction does not match germline at one end; this may be a read error. The chain has TRBV6-2 or TRBV6-3 and TRBJ1-1; D possibly corresponds to TRBD1 (5 bases). This CDR3 region has 17 residues. CDR1 and CDR2 from the germline V gene are MNHEY and SVGEGT. CDR3 sequence reads: CASSYSGRDPMNAEAFF. DNA for the CDR3: TGTGCCAGCAGTTACTCCGGCAGGGATCCAATGAACGCTGAAGCTTTCTTT.

The J gene is TRBJ2-1, the V gene TRBV30; D is unresolved. V was pared by 2 bases and J by 4 bases, with 3 bases between. The CDR3 consists of 11 residues. Germline lookup yields CDR1 GTSNPN and CDR2 SVGIG (reference sequence). The chain's CDR3 is CAWSQYNEQFF. The CDR3 nucleotides are TGTGCCTGGAGTCAATACAATGAGCAGTTCTTC.

With regard to this clonotype: This clone may be a read error of a much larger clone one base away. The rearrangement joins TRBV12-3 or TRBV12-4 to TRBJ1-5; the D gene is possibly TRBD1 (6 bases). CDR3 length equals 15 residues. The CDR3 sequence: CASSLQGHSNQRQHF. For the CDR3, the DNA is TGTGCCAGCAGTTTACAGGGGCATAGCAATCAGCGCCAGCATTTT.

The sample holds many counts of this clonotype. The V and J genes are TRBV29-1 and TRBJ2-5; a weak D match, TRBD2 (7 bases). The germline CDR1 and CDR2 sequences are SQVTM and ANQGSEA. This CDR3 has 13 amino acids. With 8 bases removed from V and 0 bases from J, the gap between germline ends came to 13 bases. CDR3: CSIRGANQETQYF. CDR3 sequence (DNA): TGCAGCATCCGGGGGGCCAACCAAGAGACCCAGTACTTC.

The chain couples TRBV7-9 to TRBJ2-5; a possible D gene is TRBD2 (5 bases). Trimming removed 4 bases from V and 4 bases from J, with 13 bases in between. Germline V gives CDR1 SEHNR, CDR2 FQNEAQ (reference sequence). The CDR3 consists of 14 residues. In DNA form, the CDR3 reads TGTGCCAGCAGCTCCCGCTCGGGGAGAGAGACCCAGTACTTC. Translating it yields CASSSRSGRETQYF.

On this clonotype itself: This sequence may be a read error, since a much larger clone differs from it by one base. The chain employs TRBV29-1 and TRBJ1-1; D ambiguous. V was cut by 5 bases and J by 11 bases, with 21 bases left in between. The CDR3 extends over 13 amino acids. Looked up from germline, CDR1 is SQVTM and CDR2 is ANQGSEA. Here the CDR3 reads CSVTRTLAVGAFF. DNA of the CDR3: TGCAGCGTTACCAGGACGCTCGCGGTCGGGGCTTTCTTT.

To note about this clonotype: This CDR3 is missing its conserved last phenylalanine or tryptophan, likely due to a read error. J is TRBJ2-1 and V is TRBV5-4; 12 positions agree with TRBD2. The CDR3 is 16 residues long. Germline V gene data show CDR1 as SGHNT and CDR2 as YYREEE (reference sequence). V shed 4 bases, J shed 4 bases, and the junction held 6 bases outside the gene matches. The CDR3 coding sequence is TGTGCCAGCAGCCCTGGGGGGACTAGCGGGTACAATGAGCAGTTCTTA. Translating it yields CASSPGGTSGYNEQFL.

Ten or more counts support this clonotype. CDR3: CSVGSGTDTQYF. The CDR3 DNA follows: TGCAGCGTCGGTAGCGGCACAGATACGCAGTATTTT. The chain links TRBV29-1 to TRBJ2-3, with D perhaps TRBD2 (5 bases). The germline V and J ends were trimmed by 6 bases and 1 base, with 8 bases remaining between them. The CDR3 extends over 12 amino acids. The germline CDR1 and CDR2 sequences are SQVTM and ANQGSEA.

This clonotype showed up many times. The CDR3 loop is CASSLGASRYNEQFF. The CDR3 DNA is TGTGCCAGCAGTCTTGGGGCTTCTCGTTACAATGAGCAGTTCTTC. This chain joins TRBV12-3 or TRBV12-4 and TRBJ2-1; TRBD1 is a possible D gene (5 bases). The CDR3 is made up of 15 amino acids. The germline V and J ends were trimmed by 5 bases and 4 bases, with 15 bases remaining between them.

This clonotype has just a few counts. Written as DNA, the CDR3 is TGCGCCAGCAGCGTGGGTACTCGACGGGACCAAGAGACCCAGTACTTC. Translated: CASSVGTRRDQETQYF. The chain carries TRBV5-1 and TRBJ2-5; no firm D call. V was cut by 4 bases and J by 0 bases, with 16 bases left in between. Germline V CDR1 and CDR2: SGHRS, YFSETQ. The CDR3 runs to 16 residues.

This clonotype was seen just once. One junction end disagrees with the germline gene, perhaps due to a read error. The V gene is TRBV11-2, the J gene TRBJ2-2; maybe TRBD2 (7 bases). CDR1 is SGHAT, CDR2 FQNNGV, per germline. CDR3 length equals 13 residues. The CDR3: CASSKERAGGLVF. The CDR3, as DNA: TGTGCCAGCAGCAAGGAGAGGGCCGGGGGGCTGGTTTTT.

This clonotype was seen a handful of times. J is TRBJ1-6 and V is TRBV4-1; maybe TRBD1 (6 bases). V was cut by 6 bases and J by 12 bases, with 39 bases left in between. The CDR3 is made up of 21 amino acids. Germline V gives CDR1 MGHRA, CDR2 YSYEKL. This CDR3 is CASRLFDLPTGTVIQGLPLHF. CDR3 bases: TGCGCCAGCAGGCTATTTGACCTTCCTACCGGGACGGTAATTCAGGGGCTACCCCTCCACTTT.

This clonotype was counted between two and nine times. The J gene is TRBJ2-5, the V gene TRBV5-4; 7 nucleotides agree with TRBD2. V dropped 2 bases and J dropped 3; count of bases not matched to a gene: 7. This CDR3 has 15 amino acids. CDR1 SGHNT and CDR2 YYREEE come from the germline V gene (reference sequence). The CDR3 DNA reads as TGTGCCAGCAGCTTCGTGGGAGGGCCAAAAGAGACCCAGTACTTC. Protein product: CASSFVGGPKETQYF.

In regard to this clonotype: Just one base apart from a much larger clone, this may be a read error. The chain carries TRBV12-3 or TRBV12-4 and TRBJ2-2; the match to TRBD1 covers 12 bases. There are 17 residues in the CDR3. CDR3 residues: CAISPGTGGANTGELFF. CDR3 DNA sequence: TGTGCCATCAGTCCCGGGACAGGGGGCGCAAACACCGGGGAGCTGTTTTTT.

This clonotype came up a few times. This sequence may be a read error, since a much larger clone differs from it by one base. The J gene is TRBJ2-3, the V gene TRBV11-2; 8 bases match TRBD2. The CDR3 has 17 residues. The V gene's germline CDR1 is SGHAT and CDR2 FQNNGV. Germline trimming cut 2 bases from V and 3 bases from J; bases unmatched to any gene: 10. The CDR3 DNA reads TGTGCCAGCAGCTTAAAACGGCTTAGCGGGAAAACAGATACGCAGTATTTT. Amino acid sequence: CASSLKRLSGKTDTQYF.

A remark on this clonotype: One junction end disagrees with the germline gene, perhaps due to a read error. The chain joins TRBV2 to TRBJ1-5; D gene ambiguous. Germline values: CDR1 SNHLY, CDR2 FYNNEI. CDR3 length equals 14 residues. The CDR3 reads CAGSASVDNQPQHF. The CDR3 coding sequence is TGTGCCGGCAGCGCGAGCGTCGACAATCAGCCCCAGCATTTT.

This chain connects TRBV11-2 to TRBJ1-1; possible D gene TRBD1, 5 bases. Germline values: CDR1 SGHAT, CDR2 FQNNGV. The CDR3 has 15 residues. Trimming left V 1 base short and J 8 bases short, with 17 bases between. The CDR3 protein is CASSLVPGASTEAFF. Here the CDR3 DNA reads TGTGCCAGCAGCTTAGTGCCTGGGGCAAGCACAGAAGCTTTCTTT.